This TCR beta chain was captured by sequencing in a study of blood T cell repertoires in COVID-19. In the study overall: Sites in the United States, Italy and Spain provided acute and convalescent COVID-19 samples.

This clone was observed a few times. Data came from immunoSEQ multiplex PCR; TCRdb stores just in-frame clones and leaves some out. In the table there are some 370,000 clones, approximately 87% of which are singletons. CDR3 length: 15 amino acids. From germline, CDR1 is MGHRA and CDR2 YSYEKL. Trimming pared 3 bases from V and 4 bases from J, leaving 14 bases between. The chain is built from TRBV4-1 and TRBJ2-3, with D tentatively TRBD1 (6 bases). Material for sequencing was peripheral blood. The sequence was collected from a woman in her twenties or thirties with COVID-19, enrolled during active disease. DNA for the CDR3: TGCGCCAGCAGCCAGCCGCCAGGGGTCCCAGATACGCAGTATTTT. Protein: CASSQPPGVPDTQYF.